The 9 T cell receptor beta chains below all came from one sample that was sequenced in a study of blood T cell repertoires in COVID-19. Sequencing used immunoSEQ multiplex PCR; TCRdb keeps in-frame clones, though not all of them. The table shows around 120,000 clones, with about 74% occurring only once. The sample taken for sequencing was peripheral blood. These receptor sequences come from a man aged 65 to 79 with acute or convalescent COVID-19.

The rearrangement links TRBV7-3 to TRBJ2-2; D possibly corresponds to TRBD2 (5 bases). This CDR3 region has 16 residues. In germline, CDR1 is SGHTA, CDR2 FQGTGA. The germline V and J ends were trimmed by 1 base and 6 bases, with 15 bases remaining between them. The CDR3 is CASSLSGTGTPGELFF. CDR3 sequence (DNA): TGTGCCAGCAGCTTAAGTGGTACGGGAACACCCGGGGAGCTGTTTTTT.

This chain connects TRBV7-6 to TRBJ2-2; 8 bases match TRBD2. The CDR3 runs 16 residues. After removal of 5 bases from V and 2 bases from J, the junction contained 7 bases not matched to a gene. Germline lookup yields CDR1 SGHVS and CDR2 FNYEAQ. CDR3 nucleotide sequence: TGTGCCAGCAGCCTTCAACTAGCGGTTAACACCGGGGAGCTGTTTTTT. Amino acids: CASSLQLAVNTGELFF.

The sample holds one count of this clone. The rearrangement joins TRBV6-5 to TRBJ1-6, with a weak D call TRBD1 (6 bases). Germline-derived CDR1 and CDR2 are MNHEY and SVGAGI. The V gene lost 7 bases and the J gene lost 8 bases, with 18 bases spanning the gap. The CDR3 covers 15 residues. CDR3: CASTLLRGSDSPLHF. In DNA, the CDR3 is TGTGCCAGCACCTTACTCAGGGGTTCGGATTCACCCCTCCACTTT.

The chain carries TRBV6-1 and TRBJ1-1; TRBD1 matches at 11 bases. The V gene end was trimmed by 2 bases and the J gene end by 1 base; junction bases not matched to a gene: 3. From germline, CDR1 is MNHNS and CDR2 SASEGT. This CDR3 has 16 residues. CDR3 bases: TGTGCCAGCAGTGAAAGGACAGGGGGCTGGAACACTGAAGCTTTCTTT. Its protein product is CASSERTGGWNTEAFF.

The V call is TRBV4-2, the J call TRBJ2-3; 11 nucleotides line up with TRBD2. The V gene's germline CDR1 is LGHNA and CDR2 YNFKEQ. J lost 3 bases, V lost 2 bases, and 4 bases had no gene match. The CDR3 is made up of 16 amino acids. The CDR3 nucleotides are TGTGCCAGCAGCCAAAATAGCGGGGGGGCTACAGATACGCAGTATTTT. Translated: CASSQNSGGATDTQYF.

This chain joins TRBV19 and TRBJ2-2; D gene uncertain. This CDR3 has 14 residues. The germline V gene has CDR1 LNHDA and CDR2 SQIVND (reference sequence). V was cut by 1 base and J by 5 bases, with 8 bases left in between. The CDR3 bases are TGTGCCAGTAGTATAGGCAGGCCTACCGGGGAGCTGTTTTTT. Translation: CASSIGRPTGELFF.

The CDR3 reads CASSQRTGLDGYTF. In nucleotides, the CDR3 is TGTGCCAGTAGTCAAAGGACAGGGCTTGATGGCTACACCTTC. The genes are TRBV19 and TRBJ1-2; TRBD1 aligns across 8 bases. V shed 5 bases, J shed 6 bases, and the junction held 8 bases outside the gene matches. The CDR3 has 14 amino acids. CDR1 is LNHDA, CDR2 SQIVND, per germline (reference sequence).

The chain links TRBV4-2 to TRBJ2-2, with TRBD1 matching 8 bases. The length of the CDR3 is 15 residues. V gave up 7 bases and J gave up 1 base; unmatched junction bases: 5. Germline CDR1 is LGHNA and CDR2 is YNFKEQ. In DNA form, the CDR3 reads TGTGCCAGCAACGCAGGACAGGGGAACACCGGGGAGCTGTTTTTT. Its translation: CASNAGQGNTGELFF.

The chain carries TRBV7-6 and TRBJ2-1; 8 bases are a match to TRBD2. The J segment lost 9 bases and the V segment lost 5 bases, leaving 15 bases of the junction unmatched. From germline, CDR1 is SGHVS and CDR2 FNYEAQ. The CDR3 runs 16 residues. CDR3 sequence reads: CASSVEGLGGIGEQFF. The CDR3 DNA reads TGTGCCAGCAGCGTCGAGGGACTAGGAGGCATCGGTGAGCAGTTCTTC.